This TCR beta chain was identified in a study of post-analysis software for immune sequencing data. Study-level findings and limits: Patients had higher frequencies than controls of roughly five TRBV segments, including TRBV5-6, TRBV5-1 and TRBV20-1.

Looked up from germline, CDR1 is LNHDA and CDR2 is SQIVND (reference sequence). Trimming took 7 bases from V and 0 from J, leaving 13 bases between them. The CDR3 has 15 amino acids. Unique molecular identifiers had been added to the TCR beta cDNA libraries. A single record per CDR3 protein comes from TCRdb applying MiXCR to the PCR reads. Of about 680,000 distinct CDR3 sequences in the sample, approximately 60% were seen once. Of note for this clonotype: What it binds is not known.

The TCR was taken from a girl aged 2-10 years with multiple sclerosis. The chain recombines TRBV19 with TRBJ1-5; possible D gene TRBD1, 6 bases. Sequencing input: blood. The CDR3 bases are TGTGCCAGTACTATGGGACAAACTAGCAATCAGCCCCAGCATTTT. This gives the protein CASTMGQTSNQPQHF.